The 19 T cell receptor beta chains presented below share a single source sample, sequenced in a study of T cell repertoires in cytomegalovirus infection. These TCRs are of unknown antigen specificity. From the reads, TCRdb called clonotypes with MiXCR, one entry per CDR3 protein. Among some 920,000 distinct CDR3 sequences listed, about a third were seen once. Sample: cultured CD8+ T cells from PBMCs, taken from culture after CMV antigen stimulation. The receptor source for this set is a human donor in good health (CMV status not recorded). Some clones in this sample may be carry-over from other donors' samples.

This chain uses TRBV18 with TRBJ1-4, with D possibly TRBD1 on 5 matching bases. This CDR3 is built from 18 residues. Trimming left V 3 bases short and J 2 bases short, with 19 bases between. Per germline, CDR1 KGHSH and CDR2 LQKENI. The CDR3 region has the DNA TGTGCCAGCTCACCCGTTACAGTTCCTGGGGCTACTAATGAAAAACTGTTTTTT. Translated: CASSPVTVPGATNEKLFF.

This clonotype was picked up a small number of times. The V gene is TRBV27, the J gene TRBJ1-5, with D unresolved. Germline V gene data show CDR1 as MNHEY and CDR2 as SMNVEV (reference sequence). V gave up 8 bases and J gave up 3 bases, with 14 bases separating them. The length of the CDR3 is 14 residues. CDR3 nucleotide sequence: TGTGCCAGCTCCCGGGGAGGTCTCAATCAGCCCCAGCATTTT. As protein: CASSRGGLNQPQHF.

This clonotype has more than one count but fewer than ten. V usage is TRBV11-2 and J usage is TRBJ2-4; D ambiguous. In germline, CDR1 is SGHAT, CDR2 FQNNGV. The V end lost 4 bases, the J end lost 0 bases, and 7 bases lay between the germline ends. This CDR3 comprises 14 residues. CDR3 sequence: CASSSSVAKNIQYF. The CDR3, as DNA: TGTGCCAGCAGCTCGTCGGTAGCCAAAAACATTCAGTACTTC. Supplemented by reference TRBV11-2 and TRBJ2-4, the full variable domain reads EAGVAQSPRYKIIEKRQSVAFWCNPISGHATLYWYQQILGQGPKLLIQFQNNGVVDDSQLPKDRFSAERLKGVDSTLKIQPAKLEDSAVYLCASSSSVAKNIQYFGAGTRLSVL.

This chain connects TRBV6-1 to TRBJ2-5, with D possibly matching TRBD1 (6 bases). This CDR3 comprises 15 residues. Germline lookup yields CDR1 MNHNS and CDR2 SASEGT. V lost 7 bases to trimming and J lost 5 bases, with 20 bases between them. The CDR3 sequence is CASTQRGYLGETQYF. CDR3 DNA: TGTGCCAGCACCCAGAGGGGGTACTTAGGGGAGACCCAGTACTTC.

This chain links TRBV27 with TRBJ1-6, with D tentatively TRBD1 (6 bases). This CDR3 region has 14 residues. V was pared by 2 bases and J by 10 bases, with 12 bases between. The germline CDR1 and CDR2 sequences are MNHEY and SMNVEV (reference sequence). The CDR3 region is CASSLIGGKSPLHF. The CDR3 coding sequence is TGTGCCAGCAGTTTAATAGGGGGAAAGTCACCCCTCCACTTT.

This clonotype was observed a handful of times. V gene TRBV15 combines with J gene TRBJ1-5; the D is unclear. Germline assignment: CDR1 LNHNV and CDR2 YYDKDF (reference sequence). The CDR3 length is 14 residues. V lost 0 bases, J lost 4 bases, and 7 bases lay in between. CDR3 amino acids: CATSRDSPNQPQHF. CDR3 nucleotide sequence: TGTGCCACCAGCAGAGACAGTCCTAATCAGCCCCAGCATTTT. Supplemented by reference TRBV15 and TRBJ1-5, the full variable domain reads DAMVIQNPRYQVTQFGKPVTLSCSQTLNHNVMYWYQQKSSQAPKLLFHYYDKDFNNEADTPDNFQSRRPNTSFCFLDIRSPGLGDTAMYLCATSRDSPNQPQHFGDGTRLSIL.

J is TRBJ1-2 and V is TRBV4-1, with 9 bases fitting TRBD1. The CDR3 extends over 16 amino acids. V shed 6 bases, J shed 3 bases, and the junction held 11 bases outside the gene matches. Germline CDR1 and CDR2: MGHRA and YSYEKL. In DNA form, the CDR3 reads TGCGCCAGCAGAGAACGGGCACAGGGGGCTGACTATGGCTACACCTTC. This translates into CASRERAQGADYGYTF.

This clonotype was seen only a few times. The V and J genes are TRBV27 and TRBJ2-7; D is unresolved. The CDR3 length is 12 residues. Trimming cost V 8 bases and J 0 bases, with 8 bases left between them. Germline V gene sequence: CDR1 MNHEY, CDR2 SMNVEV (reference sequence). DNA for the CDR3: TGTGCCAGCGGTCCGAGCTCCTACGAGCAGTACGTC. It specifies CASGPSSYEQYV.

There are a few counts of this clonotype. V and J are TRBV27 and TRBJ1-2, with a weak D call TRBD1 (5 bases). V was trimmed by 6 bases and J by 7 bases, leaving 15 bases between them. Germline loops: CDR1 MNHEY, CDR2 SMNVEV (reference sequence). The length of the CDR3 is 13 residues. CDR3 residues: CASSPAGERGYTF. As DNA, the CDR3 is TGTGCCAGCAGCCCGGCGGGGGAGCGTGGCTACACCTTC.

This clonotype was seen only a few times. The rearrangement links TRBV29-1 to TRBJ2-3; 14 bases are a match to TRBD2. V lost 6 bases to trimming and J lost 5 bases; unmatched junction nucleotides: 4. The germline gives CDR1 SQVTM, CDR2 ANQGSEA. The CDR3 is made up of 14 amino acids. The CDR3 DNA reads TGCAGCGTGACTAGCGGGGGGGCCGGAGATACGCAGTATTTT. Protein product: CSVTSGGAGDTQYF.

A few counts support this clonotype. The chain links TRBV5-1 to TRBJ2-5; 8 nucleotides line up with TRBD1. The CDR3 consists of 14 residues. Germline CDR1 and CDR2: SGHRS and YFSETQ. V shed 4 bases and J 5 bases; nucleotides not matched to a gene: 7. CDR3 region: CASSAWTGMETQYF. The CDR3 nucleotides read TGCGCCAGCAGCGCCTGGACAGGGATGGAGACCCAGTACTTC. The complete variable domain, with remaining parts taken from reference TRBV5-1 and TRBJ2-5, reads KAGVTQTPRYLIKTRGQQVTLSCSPISGHRSVSWYQQTPGQGLQFLFEYFSETQRNKGNFPGRFSGRQFSNSRSEMNVSTLELGDSALYLCASSAWTGMETQYFGPGTRLLVL.

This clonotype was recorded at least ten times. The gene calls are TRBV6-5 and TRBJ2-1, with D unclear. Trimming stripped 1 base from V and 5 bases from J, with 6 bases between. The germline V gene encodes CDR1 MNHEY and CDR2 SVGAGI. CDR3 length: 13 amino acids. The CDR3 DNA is TGTGCCAGCAGTTACTTAGGAGACAATGAGCAGTTCTTC. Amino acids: CASSYLGDNEQFF.

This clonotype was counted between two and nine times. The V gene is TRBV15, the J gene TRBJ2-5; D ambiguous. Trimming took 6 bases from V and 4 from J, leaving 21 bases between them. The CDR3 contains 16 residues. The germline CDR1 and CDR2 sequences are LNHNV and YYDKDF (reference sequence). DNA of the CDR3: TGTGCCACCAGTGTTGACTCCGCTGGGCCCGGAGAGACCCAGTACTTC. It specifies CATSVDSAGPGETQYF.

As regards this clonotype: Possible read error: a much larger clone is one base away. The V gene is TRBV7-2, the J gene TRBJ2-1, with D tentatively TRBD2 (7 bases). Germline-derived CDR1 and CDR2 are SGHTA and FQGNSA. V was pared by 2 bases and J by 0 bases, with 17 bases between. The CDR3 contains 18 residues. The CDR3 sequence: CASSLWGQAGPSYNEQFF. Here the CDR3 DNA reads TGTGCCAGCAGCTTATGGGGGCAAGCGGGACCCTCCTACAATGAGCAGTTCTTC.

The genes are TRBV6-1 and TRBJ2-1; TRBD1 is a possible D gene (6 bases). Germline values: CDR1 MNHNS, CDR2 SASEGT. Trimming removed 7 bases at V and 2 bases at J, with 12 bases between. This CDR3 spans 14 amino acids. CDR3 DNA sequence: TGTGCCAGCACCACCAGGGGTACCTACAATGAGCAGTTCTTC. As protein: CASTTRGTYNEQFF.

CDR3 protein: CASSQDRGHEKLFF. Here the CDR3 DNA reads TGCGCCAGCAGCCAAGATAGGGGCCATGAAAAACTGTTTTTT. The chain carries TRBV4-1 and TRBJ1-4, with a tentative D call TRBD1 (5 bases). The CDR3 covers 14 residues. V lost 0 bases, J lost 6 bases, and 8 bases lay in between. Per germline, CDR1 MGHRA and CDR2 YSYEKL.

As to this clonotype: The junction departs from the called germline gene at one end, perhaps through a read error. The CDR3 region is CASSLALPGCPYSEQFF. The CDR3 DNA sequence: TGTGCCAGCAGTTTAGCGCTACCCGGATGTCCCTACAGTGAGCAGTTCTTC. The chain carries TRBV12-3 or TRBV12-4 and TRBJ2-1; D is unclear. This CDR3 contains 17 residues.

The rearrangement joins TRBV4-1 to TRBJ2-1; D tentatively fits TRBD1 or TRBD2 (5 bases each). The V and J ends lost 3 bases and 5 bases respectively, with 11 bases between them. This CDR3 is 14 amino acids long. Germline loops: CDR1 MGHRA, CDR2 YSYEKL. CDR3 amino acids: CASSHRGTDNEQFF. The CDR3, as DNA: TGCGCCAGCAGCCACCGAGGGACGGACAATGAGCAGTTCTTC.

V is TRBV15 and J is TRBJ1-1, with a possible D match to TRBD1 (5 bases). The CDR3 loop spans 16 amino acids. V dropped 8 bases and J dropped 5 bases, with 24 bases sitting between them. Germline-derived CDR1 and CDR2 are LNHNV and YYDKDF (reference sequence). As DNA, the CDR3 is TGTGCCACCGTCGGCTTAGGGGAGGATTGGAGAACTGAAGCTTTCTTT. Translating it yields CATVGLGEDWRTEAFF.